One sample yielded the 20 T cell receptor beta chains listed below, sequenced in a study of graft-versus-host responses after intestinal transplantation. These receptors have no known antigen. The repertoire was sequenced with immunoSEQ multiplex PCR; TCRdb's copy has only in-frame clones and lacks some. The sample has around 78,000 clones, around 87% seen once; the top ten hold around 8%. The sequenced sample was unstimulated CD8+ T cells sorted from spleen or lymph node cells, obtained before transplant. The receptors shown here come from a human donor who was the organ donor for an intestinal transplant.

This clone was found a few times. The chain has TRBV19 and TRBJ2-7, with D perhaps matching TRBD1 (5 bases). From germline, CDR1 is LNHDA and CDR2 SQIVND (reference sequence). CDR3 size: 13 residues. The V end lost 2 bases, the J end lost 4 bases, and 9 bases lay between the germline ends. CDR3: CASSIQTDYEQYF. The CDR3 region has the DNA TGTGCCAGTAGTATACAGACAGATTACGAGCAGTACTTC.

This chain joins TRBV7-2 and TRBJ2-7; D is perhaps TRBD2 (5 bases). Germline V gene sequence: CDR1 SGHTA, CDR2 FQGNSA. Trimming cost V 3 bases and J 4 bases, with 13 bases left between them. The CDR3 consists of 14 residues. CDR3 amino acids: CASSFDPLAYEQYF. In DNA form, the CDR3 reads TGTGCCAGCAGCTTTGATCCCCTAGCTTACGAGCAGTACTTC. Supplemented by reference TRBV7-2 and TRBJ2-7, the full variable domain reads GAGVSQSPSNKVTEKGKDVELRCDPISGHTALYWYRQSLGQGLEFLIYFQGNSAPDKSGLPSDRFSAERTGGSVSTLTIQRTQQEDSAVYLCASSFDPLAYEQYFGPGTRLTVT.

The CDR3 is CASASGANVLTF. The CDR3, as DNA: TGTGCCAGCGCGTCTGGGGCCAACGTCCTGACTTTC. J is TRBJ2-6 and V is TRBV7-6, with D uncertain. CDR1 SGHVS and CDR2 FNYEAQ come from the germline V gene. The V gene lost 8 bases and the J gene lost 1 base, with 3 bases spanning the gap. The CDR3 runs 12 residues.

The J gene is TRBJ2-7, the V gene TRBV13; the D gene is possibly TRBD2 (6 bases). Trimming shortened V by 5 bases and J by 5 bases, and 16 bases separated the two germline ends. CDR3 length: 14 amino acids. Germline V lookup: CDR1 PRHDT, CDR2 FYEKMQ (reference sequence). The CDR3 sequence: CASSPEGTSDEQYF. The DNA of the CDR3 is TGTGCCAGCAGCCCGGAGGGGACTTCAGACGAGCAGTACTTC.

This chain joins TRBV30 and TRBJ1-2; TRBD1 might be the D (6 bases). Germline CDR1 GTSNPN, CDR2 SVGIG (reference sequence). V was trimmed by 2 bases and J by 7 bases, leaving 14 bases between them. The CDR3 is made up of 13 amino acids. CDR3 nucleotide sequence: TGTGCCTGGAGTATGGACAGACCCTGTGGCTACACCTTC. Residues: CAWSMDRPCGYTF.

The chain has TRBV29-1 and TRBJ1-1; D possibly corresponds to TRBD1 (5 bases). The CDR3 consists of 13 residues. V gave up 6 bases and J gave up 1 base, with 12 bases separating them. Germline V CDR1 and CDR2: SQVTM, ANQGSEA. CDR3: CSVRAGGNTEAFF. CDR3 nucleotides: TGCAGCGTCCGTGCGGGGGGGAACACTGAAGCTTTCTTT.

The chain links TRBV28 to TRBJ1-6; a weak D match, TRBD1 (5 bases). V shed 1 base and J shed 13 bases, with 14 bases lying between them. The germline V gene encodes CDR1 MDHEN and CDR2 SYDVKM. The CDR3 extends over 14 amino acids. DNA of the CDR3: TGTGCCAGCAGTTTATTAGGGGTAGTTTGGCCCCTCCACTTT. The encoded protein is CASSLLGVVWPLHF.

This chain connects TRBV9 to TRBJ2-2, with 10 bases lining up with TRBD2. Unmatched junction bases numbered 8, after V lost 3 bases and J lost 6 bases. Germline CDR1 is SGDLS and CDR2 is YYNGEE. The CDR3 is made up of 16 amino acids. The CDR3 region is CASSGASGGSSGELFF. The CDR3 DNA reads TGTGCCAGCAGCGGGGCTAGCGGGGGTAGTTCCGGGGAGCTGTTTTTT.

The rearrangement joins TRBV27 to TRBJ2-2, with 7 bases aligning to TRBD1. This CDR3 is 16 amino acids long. Germline V lookup: CDR1 MNHEY, CDR2 SMNVEV (reference sequence). V lost 6 bases, J lost 5 bases, and 12 bases stayed unmatched. In DNA form, the CDR3 reads TGTGCCAGCAGGGGGGCAGGGGGTTACCTTACCGGGGAGCTGTTTTTT. Translation gives CASRGAGGYLTGELFF.

This rearrangement joins TRBV4-2 to TRBJ1-5; D remains unclear. With 4 bases removed from V and 2 bases from J, the gap between germline ends came to 12 bases. Per germline, CDR1 LGHNA and CDR2 YNFKEQ. The CDR3 length is 15 residues. The CDR3 reads CASSPTKAGNQPQHF. In nucleotides, the CDR3 is TGTGCCAGCAGCCCAACCAAAGCGGGCAATCAGCCCCAGCATTTT.

The gene calls are TRBV4-1 and TRBJ2-2; TRBD1 is a possible D gene (6 bases). Trimming removed 6 bases at V and 1 base at J, with 18 bases between. This CDR3 region has 17 residues. Germline V gene data show CDR1 as MGHRA and CDR2 as YSYEKL. The CDR3 is CASRQFGSGQNTGELFF. Written as DNA, the CDR3 is TGCGCCAGCAGACAGTTCGGGTCGGGACAGAACACCGGGGAGCTGTTTTTT.

The chain couples TRBV7-6 to TRBJ1-1; D perhaps matches TRBD1 (6 bases). The CDR3 covers 13 residues. Germline V gene lookup returns CDR1 SGHVS and CDR2 FNYEAQ. Trimming cost V 5 bases and J 4 bases, with 11 bases left between them. The CDR3 bases are TGTGCCAGCAGCCATGGGACATCCACTGAAGCTTTCTTT. Translated: CASSHGTSTEAFF. Full variable domain (missing parts from reference TRBV7-6 and TRBJ1-1): GAGVSQSPRYKVTKRGQDVALRCDPISGHVSLYWYRQALGQGPEFLTYFNYEAQQDKSGLPNDRFSAERPEGSISTLTIQRTEQRDSAMYRCASSHGTSTEAFFGQGTRLTVV.

The J gene is TRBJ2-7, the V gene TRBV9; 8 bases agree with TRBD1. Trimming at V came to 0 bases and at J to 2 bases, leaving 1 base not matched to a gene. Germline assignment: CDR1 SGDLS and CDR2 YYNGEE. The CDR3 runs to 14 residues. The CDR3 spells CASSVGQGPYEQYF. The CDR3, as DNA: TGTGCCAGCAGCGTAGGACAGGGGCCCTACGAGCAGTACTTC.

This clone was counted a single time. The chain joins TRBV7-2 to TRBJ2-1; possibly TRBD1 for D (6 bases). This CDR3 comprises 13 residues. The V gene's germline CDR1 is SGHTA and CDR2 FQGNSA. V lost 11 bases, J lost 5 bases, and 16 bases lay in between. CDR3 DNA: TGTGCCCTCCCAGGGGCAGGGGACAATGAGCAGTTCTTC. It encodes CALPGAGDNEQFF.

This chain joins TRBV10-1 and TRBJ2-1, with D possibly TRBD2 on 6 matching bases. The CDR3 extends over 14 amino acids. The germline V and J ends were trimmed by 4 bases and 3 bases, with 10 bases remaining between them. The V gene's germline CDR1 is WNHNN and CDR2 SYGVQD (reference sequence). The CDR3 bases are TGCGCCAGCAGTGCCGGGACTGACTACAATGAGCAGTTCTTC. Its translation is CASSAGTDYNEQFF.

This chain links TRBV25-1 with TRBJ1-4; D not certain. Germline V gene lookup returns CDR1 MGHDK and CDR2 SYGVNS. With 0 bases removed from V and 5 bases from J, the gap between germline ends came to 7 bases. The CDR3 sequence is 14 residues long. The chain's CDR3 is CASSEYARNEKLFF. CDR3 nucleotides: TGTGCCAGCAGTGAATATGCCCGGAATGAAAAACTGTTTTTT. Using reference TRBV25-1 and TRBJ1-4 for the parts outside the CDR3, the full variable domain is EADIYQTPRYLVIGTGKKITLECSQTMGHDKMYWYQQDPGMELHLIHYSYGVNSTEKGDLSSESTVSRIRTEHFPLTLESARPSHTSQYLCASSEYARNEKLFFGSGTQLSVL.

This clone was seen a few times. The V call is TRBV10-3, the J call TRBJ1-2, with D possibly TRBD1 on 5 matching bases. CDR3 length: 13 residues. The germline V and J ends were trimmed by 3 bases and 6 bases, with 11 bases remaining between them. Germline CDR1 reads ENHRY; CDR2 reads SYGVKD. The DNA for the CDR3 is TGTGCCATCAGTGATGTGTTGGGGGATGGCTACACCTTC. It translates to CAISDVLGDGYTF.

J is TRBJ2-3 and V is TRBV30, with 10 bases fitting TRBD2. From germline, CDR1 is GTSNPN and CDR2 SVGIG (reference sequence). This CDR3 contains 14 residues. V dropped 0 bases and J dropped 3; count of bases not matched to a gene: 0. The CDR3 sequence is CAWSVLAGTDTQYF. The DNA of the CDR3 is TGTGCCTGGAGTGTACTAGCGGGGACAGATACGCAGTATTTT.

V usage is TRBV28 and J usage is TRBJ2-3; D may be TRBD1 (6 bases). CDR1 MDHEN and CDR2 SYDVKM come from the germline V gene. V was shortened by 6 bases and J by 7 bases, with 14 bases between the two germline ends. The CDR3 loop spans 13 amino acids. CDR3 sequence reads: CASRDTGFYTQYF. As DNA, the CDR3 is TGTGCCAGCAGGGACACAGGGTTCTATACGCAGTATTTT.

The gene calls are TRBV19 and TRBJ1-5; D possibly corresponds to TRBD1 (6 bases). From germline, CDR1 is LNHDA and CDR2 SQIVND (reference sequence). V was pared by 6 bases and J by 11 bases, with 17 bases between. The CDR3 covers 13 residues. CDR3 residues: CASRNKIKGAQHF. The DNA for the CDR3 is TGTGCCAGTAGGAACAAAATAAAGGGGGCCCAGCATTTT.